The T cell receptor beta chain under discussion was sequenced for a study of blood T cell repertoires in COVID-19. As for the study in general: Acute and convalescent COVID-19 samples came from the United States, Italy and Spain. T cells, B-cell-depleted T cells, or PBMCs supplied cDNA or gDNA.

This clone has a single count. Patients of the Seattle cohort, enrolled during active infection, were followed longitudinally. Original processing notes: Amplification with reference gene primers provided the estimates of nucleated cell counts. The table came from immunoSEQ multiplex PCR; TCRdb's copy has only in-frame clones and leaves some out. The DNA was the basis for D and trimming; V, J and clone size are from that table. The sample consists of some 360,000 clones, around 90% of them appearing once. Sequenced sample: peripheral blood. The receptor's source is a woman aged 60-75 years with COVID-19, enrolled during active disease.

CDR3 nucleotides: TGTGCCAGCAGCGCGGACCTCAACAGGATCTATGGCTACACCTTC. Amino acids: CASSADLNRIYGYTF. The gene calls are TRBV14 and TRBJ1-2; maybe TRBD1 (5 bases). The CDR3 spans 15 residues. Germline CDR1 is SGHDN and CDR2 is FVKESK. The V end lost 5 bases, the J end lost 4 bases, and 17 bases lay between the germline ends.